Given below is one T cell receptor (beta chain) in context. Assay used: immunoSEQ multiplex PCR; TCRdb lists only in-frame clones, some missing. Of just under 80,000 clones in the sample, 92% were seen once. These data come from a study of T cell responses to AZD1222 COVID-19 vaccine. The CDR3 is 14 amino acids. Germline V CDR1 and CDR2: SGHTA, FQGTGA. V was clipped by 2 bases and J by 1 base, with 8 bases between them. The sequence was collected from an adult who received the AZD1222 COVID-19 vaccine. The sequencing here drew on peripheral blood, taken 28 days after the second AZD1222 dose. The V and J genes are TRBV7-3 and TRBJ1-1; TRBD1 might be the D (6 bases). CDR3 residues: CASSLGTSNTEAFF. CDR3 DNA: TGTGCCAGCAGCTTAGGGACATCGAACACTGAAGCTTTCTTT.